This TCR beta chain was recovered during a study of human T cells and chemical hapten exposure. This clonotype showed up many times. Antigen: not known. Germline values: CDR1 SGHNT, CDR2 YENEEA. The V end lost 3 bases, the J end lost 3 bases, and 10 bases lay between the germline ends. The CDR3 totals 14 residues. The time point here: pre-sensitization, week 0. Treatment given: therapeutic diphenylcyclopropenone sensitization with weekly scalp DPC. It was unfractionated whole blood from which total RNA was extracted. TCRdb fed the RACE reads into MiXCR, producing one record per CDR3 protein. The table has 300,000 to 450,000 distinct CDR3 sequences, roughly 5.3% seen once. Study results and caveats: There was a positive correlation between PT1 expanded TCR counts and patch test score. The formation of large CDR3 similarity clusters by expanded TCRs significantly exceeded that of controls.

V and J are TRBV11-3 and TRBJ2-3; weak D call: TRBD1 (5 bases). This TCR was sampled from a woman aged 50 to 65 with alopecia areata. Some clones in this sample may be carry-over from other donors' samples. Sequencing used whole blood, obtained in connection with sensitization to the hapten diphenylcyclopropenone (DPC). CDR3 DNA sequence: TGTGCCAGCAGCTTGGCAGGGTTGACAGATACGCAGTATTTT. It is translated as CASSLAGLTDTQYF.